This T cell receptor beta chain derives from a study of T cell responses to AZD1222 COVID-19 vaccine. A note on this clone: Its target is unknown.

After removal of 5 bases from V and 2 bases from J, the junction contained 5 bases not matched to a gene. The CDR3 spans 14 residues. Germline V gene data show CDR1 as MNHEY and CDR2 as SMNVEV (reference sequence). Sequencing used immunoSEQ multiplex PCR; TCRdb keeps in-frame clones, though not all of them. The sample contains tens of thousands of clones, 85% to 95% of which appear only once. Overall study results and limits: There were mostly white British donors and more females than males, and clonal diversity was possibly underestimated. Within unmutated variant regions lay the reported targets of nearly half of spike-specific TCRs. Baseline seropositives among AZD1222 recipients totaled only 5 or 6.

The clonotype originates from an adult in good health. The material sequenced was peripheral blood, taken on day 0 of MenACWY control vaccination. The V and J genes are TRBV27 and TRBJ2-7; 8 bases are a match to TRBD2. The CDR3 bases are TGTGCCAGCAGTCTTAGCGGGATGCCCTACGAGCAGTACTTC. Translating gives CASSLSGMPYEQYF.